The entry below describes one TCR beta chain. The data were taken from a study of blood T cell repertoires in COVID-19. Study overall: Specimens from acute and convalescent COVID-19 originated in the United States, Italy and Spain. Nucleic acid was either cDNA or gDNA, and it came from T cells, B-cell-depleted T cells, or PBMCs.

Profiled with immunoSEQ multiplex PCR; TCRdb holds only in-frame clones, not every one. The sample lists tens of thousands of clones, over 65% occurring once. This TCR derives from a human donor with acute or convalescent COVID-19. The donor label of this sample is uncertain. Sequenced sample: peripheral blood.

CDR3 sequence reads: CASSLAGTGEGYTF. The CDR3 coding sequence is TGCGCCAGCAGCTTGGCCGGGACAGGGGAGGGCTACACCTTC. The chain couples TRBV5-1 to TRBJ1-2; TRBD1 matches at 10 bases. Germline-derived CDR1 and CDR2 are SGHRS and YFSETQ. The CDR3 length is 14 residues. V shed 0 bases, J shed 8 bases, and the junction held 4 bases outside the gene matches.